The clone carrying this T cell receptor (beta chain) was detected only a few times. In TCRdb, the RT-PCR reads were re-called with MiXCR into one record per CDR3 protein. This repertoire shows around 570,000 distinct CDR3 sequences, about 11% found once; its top ten account for approximately 9.9%. The data originate from a study of response to subunit inactivated influenza vaccine. This sample was also put to use in a study of T cells expressing NK-cell markers. That work contributes: 5'RACE template switching built TCR beta cDNA with unique molecular identifiers.

The sample here was PBMCs from blood, taken on the day of vaccination. The receptor's source is a man between 50 and 59 years old who received an inactivated influenza vaccine.

The CDR3, as DNA: TGTGCCAGCGACAAGGGACAGCTGAACACTGAAGCTTTCTTT. Amino acids: CASDKGQLNTEAFF. The J gene is TRBJ1-1, the V gene TRBV2; 7 positions agree with TRBD1. The CDR3 is 14 amino acids. Germline CDR1 is SNHLY and CDR2 is FYNNEI. V lost 8 bases to trimming and J lost 0 bases; unmatched junction nucleotides: 6.